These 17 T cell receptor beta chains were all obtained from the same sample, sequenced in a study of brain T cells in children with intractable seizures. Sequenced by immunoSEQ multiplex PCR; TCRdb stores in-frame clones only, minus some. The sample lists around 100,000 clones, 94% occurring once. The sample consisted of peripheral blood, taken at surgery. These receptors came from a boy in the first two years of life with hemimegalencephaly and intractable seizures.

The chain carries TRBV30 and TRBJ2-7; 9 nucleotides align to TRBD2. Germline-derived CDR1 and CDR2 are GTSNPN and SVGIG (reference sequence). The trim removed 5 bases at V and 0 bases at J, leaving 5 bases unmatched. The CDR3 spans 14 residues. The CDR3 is CAWGLAPSSYEQYF. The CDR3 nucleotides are TGTGCCTGGGGACTAGCGCCTAGCTCCTACGAGCAGTACTTC.

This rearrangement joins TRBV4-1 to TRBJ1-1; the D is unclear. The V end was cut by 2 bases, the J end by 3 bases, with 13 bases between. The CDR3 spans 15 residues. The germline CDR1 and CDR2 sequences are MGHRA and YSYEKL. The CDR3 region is CASSQRVGRDTEAFF. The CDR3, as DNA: TGCGCCAGCAGCCAACGAGTTGGGAGAGACACTGAAGCTTTCTTT.

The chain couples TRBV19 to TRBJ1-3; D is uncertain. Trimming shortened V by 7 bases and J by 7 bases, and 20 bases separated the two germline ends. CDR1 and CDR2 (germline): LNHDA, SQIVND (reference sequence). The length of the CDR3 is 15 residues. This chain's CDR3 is CASTPGLGIGNTIYF. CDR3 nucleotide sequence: TGTGCCAGTACCCCAGGTCTAGGAATCGGCAACACCATATATTTT.

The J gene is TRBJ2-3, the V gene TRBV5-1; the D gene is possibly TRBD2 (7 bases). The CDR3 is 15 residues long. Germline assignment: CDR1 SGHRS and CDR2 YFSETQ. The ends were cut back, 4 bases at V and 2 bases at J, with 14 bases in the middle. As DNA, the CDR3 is TGCGCCAGCAGCCCAGGGGCGGGAGCCACAGATACGCAGTATTTT. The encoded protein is CASSPGAGATDTQYF.

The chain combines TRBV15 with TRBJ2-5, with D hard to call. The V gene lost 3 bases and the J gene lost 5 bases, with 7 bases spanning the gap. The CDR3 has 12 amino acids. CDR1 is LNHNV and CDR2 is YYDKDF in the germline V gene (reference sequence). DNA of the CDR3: TGTGCCACCAGCAGTGGTACGGAGACCCAGTACTTC. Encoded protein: CATSSGTETQYF.

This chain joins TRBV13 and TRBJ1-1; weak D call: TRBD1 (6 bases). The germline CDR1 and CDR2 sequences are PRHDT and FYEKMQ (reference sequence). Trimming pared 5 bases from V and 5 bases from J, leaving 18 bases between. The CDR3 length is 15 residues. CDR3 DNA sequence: TGTGCCAGCAGCGCCTTGGGGCAGGGGTATACTGAAGCTTTCTTT. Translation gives CASSALGQGYTEAFF.

CDR3 residues: CAISVATGNEQYF. DNA for the CDR3: TGTGCCATCAGTGTAGCGACAGGGAACGAGCAGTACTTC. The V and J genes are TRBV10-3 and TRBJ2-7, with 7 bases that match TRBD1. Germline V gene lookup returns CDR1 ENHRY and CDR2 SYGVKD. V was pared by 4 bases and J by 5 bases, with 5 bases of the junction left unmatched. The CDR3 has 13 residues.

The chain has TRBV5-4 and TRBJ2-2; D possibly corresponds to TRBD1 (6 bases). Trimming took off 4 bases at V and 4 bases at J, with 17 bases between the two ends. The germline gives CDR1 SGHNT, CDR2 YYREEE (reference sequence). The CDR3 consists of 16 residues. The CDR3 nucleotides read TGTGCCAGCAGCCCCAGGGGCGCGACAGGCACCGGGGAGCTGTTTTTT. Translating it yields CASSPRGATGTGELFF.

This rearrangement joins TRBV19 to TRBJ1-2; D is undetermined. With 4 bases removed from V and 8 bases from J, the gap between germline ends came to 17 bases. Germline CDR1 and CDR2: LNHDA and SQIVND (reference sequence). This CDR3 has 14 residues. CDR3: CASSRTPYFRGYTF. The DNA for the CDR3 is TGTGCCAGTAGTAGGACCCCCTATTTCCGAGGCTACACCTTC. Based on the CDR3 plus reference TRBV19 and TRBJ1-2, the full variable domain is DGGITQSPKYLFRKEGQNVTLSCEQNLNHDAMYWYRQDPGQGLRLIYYSQIVNDFQKGDIAEGYSVSREKKESFPLTVTSAQKNPTAFYLCASSRTPYFRGYTFGSGTRLTVV.

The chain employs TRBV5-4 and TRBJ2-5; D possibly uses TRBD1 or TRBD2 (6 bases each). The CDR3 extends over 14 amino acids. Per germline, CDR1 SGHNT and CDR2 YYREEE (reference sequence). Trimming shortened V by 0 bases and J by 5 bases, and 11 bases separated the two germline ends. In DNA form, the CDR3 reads TGTGCCAGCAGCTTGGAGGGGGGTTCGGAGACCCAGTACTTC. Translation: CASSLEGGSETQYF.

CDR3 residues: CASSRPSSYNEQFF. DNA for the CDR3: TGTGCCAGCAGCCGGCCAAGCTCCTACAATGAGCAGTTCTTC. The V gene is TRBV7-9, the J gene TRBJ2-1; D not resolved. Germline V lookup: CDR1 SEHNR, CDR2 FQNEAQ (reference sequence). CDR3 length equals 14 residues. V was trimmed by 5 bases and J by 0 bases, leaving 8 bases between them.

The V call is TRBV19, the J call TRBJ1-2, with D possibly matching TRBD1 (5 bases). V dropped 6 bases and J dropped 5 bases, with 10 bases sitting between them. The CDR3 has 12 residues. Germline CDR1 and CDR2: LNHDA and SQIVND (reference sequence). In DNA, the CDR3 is TGTGCCAGTAGCGTTTCAGGGTATGGCTACACCTTC. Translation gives CASSVSGYGYTF.

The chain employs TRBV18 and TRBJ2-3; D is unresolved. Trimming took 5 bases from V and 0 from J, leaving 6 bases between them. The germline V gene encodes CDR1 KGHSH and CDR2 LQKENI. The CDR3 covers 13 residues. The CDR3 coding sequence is TGTGCCAGCTCATCCGCTAGCACAGATACGCAGTATTTT. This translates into CASSSASTDTQYF.

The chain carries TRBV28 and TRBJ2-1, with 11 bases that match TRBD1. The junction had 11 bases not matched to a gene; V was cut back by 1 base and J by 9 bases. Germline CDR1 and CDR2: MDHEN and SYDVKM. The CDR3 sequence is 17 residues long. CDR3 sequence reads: CASSLFGGQGGEVEQFF. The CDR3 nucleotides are TGTGCCAGCAGTTTATTTGGGGGACAGGGGGGAGAGGTTGAGCAGTTCTTC.

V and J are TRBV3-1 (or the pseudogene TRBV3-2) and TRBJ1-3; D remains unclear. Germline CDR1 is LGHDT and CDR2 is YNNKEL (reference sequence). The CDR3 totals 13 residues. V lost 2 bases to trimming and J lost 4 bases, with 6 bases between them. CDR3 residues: CASSQTGGNTIYF. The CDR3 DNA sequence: TGTGCCAGCAGCCAAACTGGGGGAAACACCATATATTTT.

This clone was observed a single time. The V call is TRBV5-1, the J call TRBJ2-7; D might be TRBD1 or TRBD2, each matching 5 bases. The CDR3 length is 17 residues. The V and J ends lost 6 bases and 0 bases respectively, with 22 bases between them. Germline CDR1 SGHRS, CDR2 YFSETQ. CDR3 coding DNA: TGCGCCAGCACCCGGGGCAGTAACGATTTGAGCTCCTACGAGCAGTACTTC. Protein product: CASTRGSNDLSSYEQYF.

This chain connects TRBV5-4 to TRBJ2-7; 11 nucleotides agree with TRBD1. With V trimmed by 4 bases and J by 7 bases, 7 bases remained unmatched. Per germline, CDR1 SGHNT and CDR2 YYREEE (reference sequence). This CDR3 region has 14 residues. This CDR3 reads CASSVDRGQGEQYF. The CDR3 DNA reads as TGTGCCAGCAGCGTGGACAGGGGGCAGGGAGAGCAGTACTTC.